This passage covers 2 T cell receptor beta chains from one sample sequenced in a study of blood T cells in healthy people across ages (dated by TCRdb to between 2015 and 2017). The library relied on 5' RACE. The reads were generated on an Illumina HiSeq 2500. A second PCR of about 6 to 11 cycles was performed with a sample-barcoded 5' primer and a J-beta primer mix. The public reads were run again by TCRdb, first through fastp at Q25 and then through MiXCR, and only productive beta chains were kept. Rows are unified per CDR3 protein, each entry keeping the most common DNA and genes. The sample table shows about 970,000 distinct CDR3 sequences, and roughly 51% are seen once. 20% to 25% of the sample is in the top ten clones. Sequenced: blood. The receptor set was obtained from a woman aged 60-75 years in good health.

The rearrangement uses TRBV5-4 and TRBJ2-1; 12 bases are a match to TRBD2. The CDR3 extends over 15 amino acids. The germline V gene has CDR1 SGHNT and CDR2 YYREEE (reference sequence). The junction had 7 bases not matched to a gene; V was cut back by 4 bases and J by 8 bases. The chain's CDR3 is CASSKLAGGRDEQFF. The CDR3 nucleotides are TGTGCCAGCAGCAAACTAGCGGGAGGCCGGGATGAGCAGTTCTTC.

This clonotype turned up a few times. The V gene is TRBV20-1, the J gene TRBJ2-7, with TRBD1 as a possible D gene (6 bases). The V and J ends lost 2 bases and 0 bases respectively, with 11 bases between them. Germline V lookup: CDR1 DFQATT, CDR2 SNEGSKA (reference sequence). The CDR3 is 14 amino acids. CDR3 in DNA: TGCAGTGCTAGAATGGGGGCCAGCTCCTACGAGCAGTACTTC. Translated: CSARMGASSYEQYF.